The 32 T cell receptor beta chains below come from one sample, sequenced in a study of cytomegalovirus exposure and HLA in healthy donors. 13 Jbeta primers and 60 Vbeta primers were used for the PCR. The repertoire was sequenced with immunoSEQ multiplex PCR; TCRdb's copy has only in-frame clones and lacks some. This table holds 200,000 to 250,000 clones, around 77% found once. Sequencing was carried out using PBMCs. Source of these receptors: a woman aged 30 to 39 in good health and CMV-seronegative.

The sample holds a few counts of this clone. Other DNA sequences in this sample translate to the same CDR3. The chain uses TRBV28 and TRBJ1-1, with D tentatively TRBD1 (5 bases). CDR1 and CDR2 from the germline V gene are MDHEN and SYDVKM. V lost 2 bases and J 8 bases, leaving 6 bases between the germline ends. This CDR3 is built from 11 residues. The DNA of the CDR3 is TGTGCCAGCAGTTTAGACAGAGAAGCTTTCTTT. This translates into CASSLDREAFF.

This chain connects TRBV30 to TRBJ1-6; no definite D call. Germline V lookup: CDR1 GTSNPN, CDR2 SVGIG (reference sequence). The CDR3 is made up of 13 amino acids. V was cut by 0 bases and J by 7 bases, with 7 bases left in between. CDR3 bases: TGTGCCTGGAGTGTACGGGAAAATTCACCCCTCCACTTT. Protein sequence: CAWSVRENSPLHF.

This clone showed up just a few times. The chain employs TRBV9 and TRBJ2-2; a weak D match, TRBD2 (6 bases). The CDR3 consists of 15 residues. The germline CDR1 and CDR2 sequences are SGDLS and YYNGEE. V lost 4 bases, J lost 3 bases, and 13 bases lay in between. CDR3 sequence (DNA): TGTGCCAGCAGCCCGCGACTAGTCGACACCGGGGAGCTGTTTTTT. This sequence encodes CASSPRLVDTGELFF.

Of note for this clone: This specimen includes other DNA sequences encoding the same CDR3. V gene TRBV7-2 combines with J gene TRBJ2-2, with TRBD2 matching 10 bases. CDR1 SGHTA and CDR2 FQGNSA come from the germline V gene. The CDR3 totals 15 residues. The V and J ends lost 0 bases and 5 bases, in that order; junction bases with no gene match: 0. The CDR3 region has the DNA TGTGCCAGCAGCTTAGCACTAGCGGGAACCGGGGAGCTGTTTTTT. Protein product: CASSLALAGTGELFF.

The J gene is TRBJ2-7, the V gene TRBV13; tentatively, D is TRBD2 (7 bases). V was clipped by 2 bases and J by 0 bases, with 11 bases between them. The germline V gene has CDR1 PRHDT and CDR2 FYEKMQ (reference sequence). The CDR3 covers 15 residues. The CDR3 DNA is TGTGCCAGCAGCTTAAAGGGGGGGGACTCCTACGAGCAGTACTTC. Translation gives CASSLKGGDSYEQYF.

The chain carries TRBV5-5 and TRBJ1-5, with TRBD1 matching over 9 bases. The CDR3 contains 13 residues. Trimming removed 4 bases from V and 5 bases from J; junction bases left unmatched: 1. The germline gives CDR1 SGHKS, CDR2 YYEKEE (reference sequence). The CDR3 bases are TGTGCCAGCAGCACAGGGGGCTATCAGCCCCAGCATTTT. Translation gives CASSTGGYQPQHF.

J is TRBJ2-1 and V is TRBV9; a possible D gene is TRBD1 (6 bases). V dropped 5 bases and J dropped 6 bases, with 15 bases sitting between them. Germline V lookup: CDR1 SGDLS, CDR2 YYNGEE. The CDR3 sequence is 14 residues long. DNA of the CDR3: TGTGCCAGCAGTCGAGGGGGTGGGGGCAATGAGCAGTTCTTC. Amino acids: CASSRGGGGNEQFF. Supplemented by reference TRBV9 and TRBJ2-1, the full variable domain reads DSGVTQTPKHLITATGQRVTLRCSPRSGDLSVYWYQQSLDQGLQFLIQYYNGEERAKGNILERFSAQQFPDLHSELNLSSLELGDSALYFCASSRGGGGNEQFFGPGTRLTVL.

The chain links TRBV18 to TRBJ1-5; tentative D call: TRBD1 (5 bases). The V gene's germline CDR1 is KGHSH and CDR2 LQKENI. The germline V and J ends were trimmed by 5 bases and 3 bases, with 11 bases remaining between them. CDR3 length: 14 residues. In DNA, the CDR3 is TGTGCCAGCTCATCTCAGGGTAACAATCAGCCCCAGCATTTT. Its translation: CASSSQGNNQPQHF.

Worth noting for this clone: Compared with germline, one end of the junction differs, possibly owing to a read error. The CDR3 DNA sequence: TGTGCCTGGAGCGAGACCGGGACAGGGTATAACCATGGCTACACCTTC. Translated: CAWSETGTGYNHGYTF. V and J are TRBV30 and TRBJ1-2, with 9 bases lining up with TRBD1. The CDR3 spans 16 residues. The germline gives CDR1 GTSNPN, CDR2 SVGIG (reference sequence).

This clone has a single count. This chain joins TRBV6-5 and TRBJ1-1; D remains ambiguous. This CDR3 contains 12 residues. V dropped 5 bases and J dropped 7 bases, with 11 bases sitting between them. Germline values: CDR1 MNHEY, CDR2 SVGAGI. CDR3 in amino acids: CASSTHTSEAFF. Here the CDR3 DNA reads TGTGCCAGCAGTACCCACACCAGTGAAGCTTTCTTT.

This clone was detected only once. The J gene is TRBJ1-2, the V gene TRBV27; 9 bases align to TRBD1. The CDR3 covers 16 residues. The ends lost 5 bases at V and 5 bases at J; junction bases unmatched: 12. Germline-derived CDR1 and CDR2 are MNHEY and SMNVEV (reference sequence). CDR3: CASSLWGQGLMYGYTF. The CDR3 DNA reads TGTGCCAGCAGTCTATGGGGACAGGGACTGATGTATGGCTACACCTTC.

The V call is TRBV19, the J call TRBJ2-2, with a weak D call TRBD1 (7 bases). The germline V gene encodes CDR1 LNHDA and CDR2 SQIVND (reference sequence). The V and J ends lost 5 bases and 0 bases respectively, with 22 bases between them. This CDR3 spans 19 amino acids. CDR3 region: CASSPGVWGQLANTGELFF. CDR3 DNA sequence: TGTGCCAGTAGTCCGGGGGTCTGGGGACAGCTCGCGAACACCGGGGAGCTGTTTTTT.

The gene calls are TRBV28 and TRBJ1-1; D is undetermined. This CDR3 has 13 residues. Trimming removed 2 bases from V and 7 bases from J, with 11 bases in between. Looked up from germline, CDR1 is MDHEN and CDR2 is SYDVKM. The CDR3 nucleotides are TGTGCCAGCAGTTTAGTACTAGGAATTGAAGCTTTCTTT. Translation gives CASSLVLGIEAFF.

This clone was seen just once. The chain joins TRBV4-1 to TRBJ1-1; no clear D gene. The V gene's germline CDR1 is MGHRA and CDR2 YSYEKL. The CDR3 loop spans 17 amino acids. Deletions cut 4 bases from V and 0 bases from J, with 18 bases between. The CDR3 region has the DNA TGCGCCAGCAGCCCTAGAACCCTCTTAGCTATGAACACTGAAGCTTTCTTT. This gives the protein CASSPRTLLAMNTEAFF.

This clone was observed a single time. In DNA form, the CDR3 reads TGCGCCAGCAGCCAAGGACGGGGTTTGGACACTGAAGCTTTCTTT. Translation: CASSQGRGLDTEAFF. The rearrangement uses TRBV4-1 and TRBJ1-1, with D unclear. The CDR3 extends over 15 amino acids. The V end lost 1 base, the J end lost 3 bases, and 12 bases lay between the germline ends. Germline CDR1 and CDR2: MGHRA and YSYEKL.

The CDR3 DNA follows: TGTGCCAGCAGCTACAGTCCAGGGGCCCCTGGGGCCGGGGAGCTGTTTTTT. It codes for CASSYSPGAPGAGELFF. The chain uses TRBV7-3 and TRBJ2-2; TRBD1 is a possible D gene (6 bases). The CDR3 length is 17 residues. The germline gives CDR1 SGHTA, CDR2 FQGTGA. V was shortened by 4 bases and J by 6 bases, with 21 bases between the two germline ends.

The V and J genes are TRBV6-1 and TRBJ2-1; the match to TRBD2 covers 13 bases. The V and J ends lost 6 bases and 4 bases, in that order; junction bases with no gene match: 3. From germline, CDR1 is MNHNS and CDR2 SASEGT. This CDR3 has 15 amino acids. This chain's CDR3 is CASSETSGGYNEQFF. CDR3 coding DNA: TGTGCCAGCAGCGAGACTAGCGGGGGGTACAATGAGCAGTTCTTC.

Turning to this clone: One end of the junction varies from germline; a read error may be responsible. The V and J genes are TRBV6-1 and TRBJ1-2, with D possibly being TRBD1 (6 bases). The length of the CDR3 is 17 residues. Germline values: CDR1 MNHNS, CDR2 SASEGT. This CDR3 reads CASSEGTTGGADYGYPF. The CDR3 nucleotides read TGTGCCAGCAGTGAAGGCACGACGGGGGGGGCAGATTATGGCTACCCCTTC.

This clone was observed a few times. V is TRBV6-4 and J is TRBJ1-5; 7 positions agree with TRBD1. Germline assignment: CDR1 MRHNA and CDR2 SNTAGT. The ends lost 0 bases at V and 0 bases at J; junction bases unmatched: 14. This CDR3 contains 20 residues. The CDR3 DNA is TGTGCCAGCAGTGACTCAAAGACAGGGAGGTTTCTTCGTAGCAATCAGCCCCAGCATTTT. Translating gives CASSDSKTGRFLRSNQPQHF.

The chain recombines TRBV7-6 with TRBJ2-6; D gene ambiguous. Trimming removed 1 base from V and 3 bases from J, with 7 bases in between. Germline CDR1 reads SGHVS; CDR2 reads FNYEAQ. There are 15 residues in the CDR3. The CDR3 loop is CASSLVSYGANVLTF. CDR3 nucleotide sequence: TGTGCCAGCAGCTTAGTGTCGTATGGGGCCAACGTCCTGACTTTC.

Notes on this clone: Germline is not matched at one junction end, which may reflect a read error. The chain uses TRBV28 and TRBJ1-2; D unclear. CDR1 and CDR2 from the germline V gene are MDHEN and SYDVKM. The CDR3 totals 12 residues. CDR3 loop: CASSLQNYGYPF. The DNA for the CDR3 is TGTGCCAGCAGTTTACAAAACTATGGCTACCCCTTC.

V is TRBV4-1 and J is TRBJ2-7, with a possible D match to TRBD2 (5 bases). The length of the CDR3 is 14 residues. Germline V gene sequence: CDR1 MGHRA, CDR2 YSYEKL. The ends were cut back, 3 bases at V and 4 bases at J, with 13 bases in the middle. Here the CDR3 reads CASSHPLGRYEQYF. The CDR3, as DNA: TGCGCCAGCAGCCACCCACTAGGTAGATACGAGCAGTACTTC.

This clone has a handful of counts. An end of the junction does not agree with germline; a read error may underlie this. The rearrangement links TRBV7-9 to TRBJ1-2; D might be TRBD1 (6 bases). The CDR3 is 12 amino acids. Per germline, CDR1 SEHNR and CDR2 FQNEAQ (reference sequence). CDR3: CASSLEWGDRNF. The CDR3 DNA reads TGTGCCAGCAGCTTAGAATGGGGAGACAGGAACTTC.

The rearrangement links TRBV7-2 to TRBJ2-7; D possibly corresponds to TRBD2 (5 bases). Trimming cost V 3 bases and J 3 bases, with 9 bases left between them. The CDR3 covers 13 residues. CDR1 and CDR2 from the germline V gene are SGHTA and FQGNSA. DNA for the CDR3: TGTGCCAGCAGCTTGGACTTGAACTACGAGCAGTACTTC. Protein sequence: CASSLDLNYEQYF. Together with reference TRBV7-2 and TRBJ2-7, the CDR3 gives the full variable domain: GAGVSQSPSNKVTEKGKDVELRCDPISGHTALYWYRQSLGQGLEFLIYFQGNSAPDKSGLPSDRFSAERTGGSVSTLTIQRTQQEDSAVYLCASSLDLNYEQYFGPGTRLTVT.

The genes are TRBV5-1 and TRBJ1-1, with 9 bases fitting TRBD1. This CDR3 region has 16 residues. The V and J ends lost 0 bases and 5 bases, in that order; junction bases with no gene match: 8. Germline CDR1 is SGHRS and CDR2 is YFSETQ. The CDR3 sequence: CASSLAAGQGWTEAFF. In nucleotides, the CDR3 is TGCGCCAGCAGCTTGGCCGCGGGACAGGGTTGGACTGAAGCTTTCTTT.

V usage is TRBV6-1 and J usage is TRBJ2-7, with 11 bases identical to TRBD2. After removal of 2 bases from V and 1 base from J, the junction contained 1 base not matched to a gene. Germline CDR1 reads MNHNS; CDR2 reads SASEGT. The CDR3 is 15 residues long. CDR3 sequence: CASSELAGGSYEQYF. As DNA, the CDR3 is TGTGCCAGCAGTGAATTAGCGGGAGGGTCCTACGAGCAGTACTTC.

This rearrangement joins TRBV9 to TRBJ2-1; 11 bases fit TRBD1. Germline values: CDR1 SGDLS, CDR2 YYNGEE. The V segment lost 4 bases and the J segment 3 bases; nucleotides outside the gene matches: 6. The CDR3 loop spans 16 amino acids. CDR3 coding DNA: TGTGCCAGCAGCCCGACCGGGACAGGGGGCTACAATGAGCAGTTCTTC. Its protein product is CASSPTGTGGYNEQFF.

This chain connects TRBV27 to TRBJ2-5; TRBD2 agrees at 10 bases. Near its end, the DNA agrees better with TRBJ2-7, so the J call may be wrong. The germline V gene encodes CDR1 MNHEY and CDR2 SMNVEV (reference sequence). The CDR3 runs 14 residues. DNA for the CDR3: TGTGCCAGCAGACTAGCGGGAACGAACTACGAGCAGTACTTC. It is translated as CASRLAGTNYEQYF.

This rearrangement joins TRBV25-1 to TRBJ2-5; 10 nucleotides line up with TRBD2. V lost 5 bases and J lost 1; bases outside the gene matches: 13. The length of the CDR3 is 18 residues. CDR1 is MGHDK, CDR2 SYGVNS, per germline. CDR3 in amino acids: CASSPRAPLAGAQETQYF. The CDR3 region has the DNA TGTGCCAGCAGTCCCAGGGCTCCCCTAGCGGGGGCCCAAGAGACCCAGTACTTC.

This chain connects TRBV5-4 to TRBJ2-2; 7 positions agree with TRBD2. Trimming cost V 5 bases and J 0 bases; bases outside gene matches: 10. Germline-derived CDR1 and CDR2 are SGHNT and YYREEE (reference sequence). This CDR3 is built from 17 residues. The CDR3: CASSLSSGTTNTGELFF. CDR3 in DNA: TGTGCCAGCAGTCTTAGCTCGGGGACTACGAACACCGGGGAGCTGTTTTTT.

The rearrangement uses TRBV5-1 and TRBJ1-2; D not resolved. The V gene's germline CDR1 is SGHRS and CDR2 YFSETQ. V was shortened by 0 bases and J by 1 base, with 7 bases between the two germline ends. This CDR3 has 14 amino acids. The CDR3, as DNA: TGCGCCAGCAGCTTGGCCCCCCTTAACTATGGCTACACCTTC. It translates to CASSLAPLNYGYTF. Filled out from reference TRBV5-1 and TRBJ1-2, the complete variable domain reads KAGVTQTPRYLIKTRGQQVTLSCSPISGHRSVSWYQQTPGQGLQFLFEYFSETQRNKGNFPGRFSGRQFSNSRSEMNVSTLELGDSALYLCASSLAPLNYGYTFGSGTRLTVV.

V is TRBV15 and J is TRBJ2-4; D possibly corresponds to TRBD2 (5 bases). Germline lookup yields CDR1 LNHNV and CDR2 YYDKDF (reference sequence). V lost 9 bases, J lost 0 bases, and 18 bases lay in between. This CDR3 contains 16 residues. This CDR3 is CATRAGIPLAKNIQYF. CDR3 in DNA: TGTGCCACGAGGGCAGGCATTCCCTTAGCCAAAAACATTCAGTACTTC.